Below, 7 T cell receptor beta chains from the same sample are listed, as sequenced in a study of blood T cell repertoires in COVID-19. Libraries were prepared by immunoSEQ multiplex PCR; TCRdb keeps only in-frame clonotypes and omits some of them. The data show a few hundred thousand clones, with approximately 87% seen just once and around 9.1% held by the top ten. The source material was peripheral blood. The receptors were sampled from a human donor in a cohort sampled during active COVID-19.

This sequence joins TRBV9 and TRBJ1-5; D unresolved. The CDR3 is made up of 14 amino acids. Germline CDR1 is SGDLS and CDR2 is YYNGEE. Trimming stripped 0 bases from V and 10 bases from J, with 14 bases between. The chain's CDR3 is CASSVVPEAKPQHF. CDR3 bases: TGTGCCAGCAGCGTAGTGCCAGAGGCCAAACCCCAGCATTTT.

This sequence joins TRBV28 and TRBJ2-5; D not certain. Germline CDR1 and CDR2: MDHEN and SYDVKM. V lost 6 bases and J 2 bases, leaving 7 bases between the germline ends. The CDR3 has 12 residues. The CDR3 loop reads CASSSYQETQYF. DNA for the CDR3: TGTGCCAGCAGCTCGTATCAAGAGACCCAGTACTTC.

The chain uses TRBV5-5 and TRBJ1-1; no clear D gene. CDR1 and CDR2 from the germline V gene are SGHKS and YYEKEE (reference sequence). V was clipped by 4 bases and J by 4 bases, with 11 bases between them. The CDR3 length is 13 residues. The CDR3 region has the DNA TGTGCCAGCAGCCCCCATATCGGCACTGAAGCTTTCTTT. This encodes CASSPHIGTEAFF.

V and J are TRBV5-1 and TRBJ2-1; 9 bases are shared with TRBD2. V shed 4 bases and J 6 bases; nucleotides not matched to a gene: 11. This CDR3 contains 16 residues. The germline V gene has CDR1 SGHRS and CDR2 YFSETQ. The CDR3, as DNA: TGCGCCAGCAGCAGGACAGTAGCGGGAGTTATCAATGAGCAGTTCTTC. Translated: CASSRTVAGVINEQFF.

The chain links TRBV7-8 to TRBJ1-4; D ambiguous. The V gene's germline CDR1 is SGHVS and CDR2 FQNEAQ. The V and J ends lost 5 bases and 3 bases respectively, with 13 bases between them. The CDR3 is made up of 15 amino acids. The CDR3 nucleotides read TGTGCCAGCAGCCTCCCGGGGTCGGCTAATGAAAAACTGTTTTTT. Translating it yields CASSLPGSANEKLFF.

CDR3 DNA: TGTGCCAGCAGCACCGGAGGGTTCCGTGAGCAGTACTTC. Translation: CASSTGGFREQYF. The rearrangement uses TRBV7-8 and TRBJ2-7, with D possibly matching TRBD2 (6 bases). V was cut by 5 bases and J by 7 bases, with 15 bases left in between. The CDR3 contains 13 residues. Germline CDR1 SGHVS, CDR2 FQNEAQ.

The rearrangement joins TRBV19 to TRBJ2-7, with D possibly TRBD1 on 6 matching bases. Per germline, CDR1 LNHDA and CDR2 SQIVND (reference sequence). V was trimmed by 6 bases and J by 3 bases, leaving 12 bases between them. The CDR3 length is 13 residues. This chain's CDR3 is CASSRTDHYEQYF. DNA of the CDR3: TGTGCCAGTAGCAGGACAGACCACTACGAGCAGTACTTC.